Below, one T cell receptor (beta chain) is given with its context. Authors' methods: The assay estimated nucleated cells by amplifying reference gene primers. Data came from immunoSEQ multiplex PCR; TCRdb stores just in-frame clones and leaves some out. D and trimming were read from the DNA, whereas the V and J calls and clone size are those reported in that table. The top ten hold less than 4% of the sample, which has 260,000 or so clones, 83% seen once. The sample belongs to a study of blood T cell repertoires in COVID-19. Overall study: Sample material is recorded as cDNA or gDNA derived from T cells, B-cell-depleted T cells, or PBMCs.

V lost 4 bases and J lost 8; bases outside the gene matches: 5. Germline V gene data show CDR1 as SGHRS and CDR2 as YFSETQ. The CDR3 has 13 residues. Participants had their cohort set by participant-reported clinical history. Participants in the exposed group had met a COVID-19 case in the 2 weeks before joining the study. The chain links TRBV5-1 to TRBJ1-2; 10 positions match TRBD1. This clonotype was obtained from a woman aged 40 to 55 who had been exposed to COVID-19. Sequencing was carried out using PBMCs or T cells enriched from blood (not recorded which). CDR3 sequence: CASSQGQGYGYTF. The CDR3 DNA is TGCGCCAGCAGCCAGGGACAGGGGTACGGCTACACCTTC.